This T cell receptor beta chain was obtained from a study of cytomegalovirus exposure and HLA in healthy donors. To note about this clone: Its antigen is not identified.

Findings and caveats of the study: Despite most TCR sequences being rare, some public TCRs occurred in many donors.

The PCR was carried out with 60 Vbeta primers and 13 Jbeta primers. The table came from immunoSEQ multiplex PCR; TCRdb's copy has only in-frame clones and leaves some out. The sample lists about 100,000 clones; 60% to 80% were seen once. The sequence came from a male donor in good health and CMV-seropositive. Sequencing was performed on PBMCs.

The CDR3 reads CASSLGRQGWDTQYF. In DNA form, the CDR3 reads TGCGCCAGCAGCTTGGGGAGACAGGGGTGGGATACGCAGTATTTT. The chain carries TRBV5-1 and TRBJ2-3, with 8 bases that match TRBD1. Germline V gene sequence: CDR1 SGHRS, CDR2 YFSETQ. The CDR3 runs 15 residues. Trimming removed 0 bases from V and 6 bases from J; junction bases left unmatched: 6.